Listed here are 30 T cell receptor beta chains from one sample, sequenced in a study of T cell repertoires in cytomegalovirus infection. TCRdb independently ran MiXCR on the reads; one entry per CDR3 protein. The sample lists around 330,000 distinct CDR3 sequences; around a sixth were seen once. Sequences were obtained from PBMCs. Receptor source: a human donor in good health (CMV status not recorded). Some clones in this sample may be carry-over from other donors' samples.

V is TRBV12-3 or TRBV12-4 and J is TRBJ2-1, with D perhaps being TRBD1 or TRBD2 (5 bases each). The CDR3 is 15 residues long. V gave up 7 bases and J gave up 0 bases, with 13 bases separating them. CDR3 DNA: TGTGCCAGCAACACCGGGGCTAGCTCCTACAATGAGCAGTTCTTC. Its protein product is CASNTGASSYNEQFF.

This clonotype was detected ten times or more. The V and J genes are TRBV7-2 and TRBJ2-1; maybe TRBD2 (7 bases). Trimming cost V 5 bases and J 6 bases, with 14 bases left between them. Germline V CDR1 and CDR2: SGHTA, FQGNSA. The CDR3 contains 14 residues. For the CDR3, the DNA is TGTGCCAGCAGCCTGTTAGGGGGGGCCAATGAGCAGTTCTTC. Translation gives CASSLLGGANEQFF.

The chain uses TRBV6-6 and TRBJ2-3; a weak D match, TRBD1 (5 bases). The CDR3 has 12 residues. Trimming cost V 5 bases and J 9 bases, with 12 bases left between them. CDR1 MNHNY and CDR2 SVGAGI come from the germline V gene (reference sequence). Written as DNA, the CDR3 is TGTGCCAGCAGTCCTGGGGCTATCACGCAGTATTTT. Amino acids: CASSPGAITQYF.

The CDR3 DNA is TGTGCCAGCAGTCCGGACAGAGGGGACCCTAACTATGGCTACACCTTC. Encoded protein: CASSPDRGDPNYGYTF. The chain recombines TRBV27 with TRBJ1-2, with D possibly matching TRBD1 (6 bases). The CDR3 extends over 16 amino acids. With 5 bases removed from V and 0 bases from J, the gap between germline ends came to 16 bases. Germline V gene data show CDR1 as MNHEY and CDR2 as SMNVEV (reference sequence).

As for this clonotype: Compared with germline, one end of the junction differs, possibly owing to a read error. The chain's CDR3 is CASSYQSGTSGGPSF. The CDR3, as DNA: TGTGCCAGCAGTTACCAGAGCGGGACTAGCGGGGGACCTAGTTTC. The chain has TRBV6-6 and TRBJ2-7; TRBD2 agrees at 14 bases. The CDR3 totals 15 residues. Per germline, CDR1 MNHNY and CDR2 SVGAGI (reference sequence).

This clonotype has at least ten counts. The CDR3 loop is CAALSAGGRTGELFF. The DNA of the CDR3 is TGTGCCGCCCTGTCGGCGGGGGGTCGCACCGGGGAGCTGTTTTTT. This rearrangement joins TRBV6-2 or TRBV6-3 to TRBJ2-2, with 8 bases identical to TRBD2. This CDR3 region has 15 residues. Trimming at V came to 11 bases and at J to 4 bases, leaving 12 bases not matched to a gene. The germline CDR1 and CDR2 sequences are MNHEY and SVGEGT.

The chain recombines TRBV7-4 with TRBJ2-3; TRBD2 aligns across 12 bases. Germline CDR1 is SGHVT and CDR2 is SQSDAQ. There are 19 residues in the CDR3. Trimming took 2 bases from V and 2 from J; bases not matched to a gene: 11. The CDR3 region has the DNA TGTGCCAGCAGCTTATGGTCTAGCGGGGGGGATATGAACACAGATACGCAGTATTTT. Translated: CASSLWSSGGDMNTDTQYF. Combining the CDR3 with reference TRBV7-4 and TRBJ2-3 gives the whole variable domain GAGVSQSPRYKVAKRGRDVALRCDSISGHVTLYWYRQTLGQGSEVLTYSQSDAQRDKSGRPSGRFSAERPERSVSTLKIQRTEQGDSAVYLCASSLWSSGGDMNTDTQYFGPGTRLTVL.

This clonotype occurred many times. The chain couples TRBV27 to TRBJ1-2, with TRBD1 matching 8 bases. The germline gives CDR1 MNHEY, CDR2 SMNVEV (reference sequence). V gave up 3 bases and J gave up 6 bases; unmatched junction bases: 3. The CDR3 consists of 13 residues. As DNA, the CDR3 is TGTGCCAGCAGTTTGACGACAGGGGATGGCTACACCTTC. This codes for CASSLTTGDGYTF.

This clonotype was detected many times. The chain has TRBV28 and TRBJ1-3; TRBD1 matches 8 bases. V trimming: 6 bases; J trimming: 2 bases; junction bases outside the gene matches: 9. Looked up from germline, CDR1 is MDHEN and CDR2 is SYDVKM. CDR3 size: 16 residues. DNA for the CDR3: TGTGCCAGCAGGCTTCCGGGACAGGAGGCTGGAAACACCATATATTTT. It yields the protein CASRLPGQEAGNTIYF. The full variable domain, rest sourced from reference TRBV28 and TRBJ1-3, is DVKVTQSSRYLVKRTGEKVFLECVQDMDHENMFWYRQDPGLGLRLIYFSYDVKMKEKGDIPEGYSVSREKKERFSLILESASTNQTSMYLCASRLPGQEAGNTIYFGEGSWLTVV.

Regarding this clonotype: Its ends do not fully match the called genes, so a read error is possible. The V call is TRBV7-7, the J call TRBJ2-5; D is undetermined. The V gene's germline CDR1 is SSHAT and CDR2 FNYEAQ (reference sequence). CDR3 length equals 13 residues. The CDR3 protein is CASSLDYQETQYF. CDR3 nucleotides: TGTGCTAGCAGCTTAGACTACCAAGAGACCCAGTACTTC. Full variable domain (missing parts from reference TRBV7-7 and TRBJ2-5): GAGVSQSPRYKVTKRGQDVTLRCDPISSHATLYWYQQALGQGPEFLTYFNYEAQPDKSGLPSDRFSAERPEGSISTLTIQRTEQRDSAMYRCASSLDYQETQYFGPGTRLLVL.

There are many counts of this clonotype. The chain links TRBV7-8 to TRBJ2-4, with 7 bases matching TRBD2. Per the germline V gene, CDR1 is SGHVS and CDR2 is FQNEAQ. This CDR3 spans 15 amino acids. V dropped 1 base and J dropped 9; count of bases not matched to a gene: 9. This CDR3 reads CASSLGGLNPRIQYF. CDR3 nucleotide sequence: TGTGCCAGCAGCTTAGGGGGACTAAATCCCCGCATTCAGTACTTC.

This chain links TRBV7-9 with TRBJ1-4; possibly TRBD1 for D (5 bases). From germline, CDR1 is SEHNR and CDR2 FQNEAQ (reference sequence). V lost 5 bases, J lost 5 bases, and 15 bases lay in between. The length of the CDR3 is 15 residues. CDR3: CASSVSGTENEKLFF. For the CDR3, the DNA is TGTGCCAGCAGCGTATCCGGGACGGAGAATGAAAAACTGTTTTTT.

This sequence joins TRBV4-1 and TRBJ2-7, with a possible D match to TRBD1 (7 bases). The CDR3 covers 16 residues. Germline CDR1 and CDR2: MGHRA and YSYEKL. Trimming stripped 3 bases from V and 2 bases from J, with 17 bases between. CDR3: CASSHRSPGGTYEQYF. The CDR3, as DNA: TGCGCCAGCAGCCACCGATCCCCAGGGGGGACCTACGAGCAGTACTTC.

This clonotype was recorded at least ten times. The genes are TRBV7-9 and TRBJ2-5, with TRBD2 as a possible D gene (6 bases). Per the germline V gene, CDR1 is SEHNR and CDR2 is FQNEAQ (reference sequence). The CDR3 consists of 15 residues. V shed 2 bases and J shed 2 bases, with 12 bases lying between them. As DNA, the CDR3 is TGTGCCAGCAGCTTACCCGGCGGGACTCAAGAGACCCAGTACTTC. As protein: CASSLPGGTQETQYF.

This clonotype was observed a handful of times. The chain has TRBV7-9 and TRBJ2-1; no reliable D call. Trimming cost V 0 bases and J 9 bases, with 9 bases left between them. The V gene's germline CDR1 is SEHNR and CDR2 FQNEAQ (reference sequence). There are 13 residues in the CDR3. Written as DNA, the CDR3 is TGTGCCAGCAGCTTAGCCCAAACCCCTGAGCAGTTCTTC. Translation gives CASSLAQTPEQFF.

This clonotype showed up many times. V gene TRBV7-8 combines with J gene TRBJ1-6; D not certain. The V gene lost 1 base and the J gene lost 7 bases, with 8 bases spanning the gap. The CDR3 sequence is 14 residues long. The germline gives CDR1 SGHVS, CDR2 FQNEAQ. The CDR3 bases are TGTGCCAGCAGCTTAGACCAAAGGAATTCACCCCTCCACTTT. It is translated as CASSLDQRNSPLHF.

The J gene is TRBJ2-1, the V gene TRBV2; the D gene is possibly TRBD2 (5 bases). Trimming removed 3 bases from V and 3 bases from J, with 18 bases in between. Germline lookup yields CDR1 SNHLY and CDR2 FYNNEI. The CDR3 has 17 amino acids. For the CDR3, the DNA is TGTGCCAGCAGTGACCCCCCCCCGAGCGGCGACTACAATGAGCAGTTCTTC. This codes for CASSDPPPSGDYNEQFF.

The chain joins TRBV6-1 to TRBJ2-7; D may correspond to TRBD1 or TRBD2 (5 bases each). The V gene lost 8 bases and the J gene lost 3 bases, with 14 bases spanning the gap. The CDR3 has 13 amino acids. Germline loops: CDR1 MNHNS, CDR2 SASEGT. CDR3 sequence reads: CASGFRDLYEQYF. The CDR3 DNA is TGTGCCAGCGGCTTCCGGGACCTCTACGAGCAGTACTTC.

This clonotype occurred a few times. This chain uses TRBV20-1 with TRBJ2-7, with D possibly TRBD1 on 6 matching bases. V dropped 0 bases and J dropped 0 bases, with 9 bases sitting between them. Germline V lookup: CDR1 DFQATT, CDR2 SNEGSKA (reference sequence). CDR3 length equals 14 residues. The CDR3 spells CSARDTRGSYEQYF. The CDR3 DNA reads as TGCAGTGCTAGAGATACCAGGGGCTCCTACGAGCAGTACTTC.

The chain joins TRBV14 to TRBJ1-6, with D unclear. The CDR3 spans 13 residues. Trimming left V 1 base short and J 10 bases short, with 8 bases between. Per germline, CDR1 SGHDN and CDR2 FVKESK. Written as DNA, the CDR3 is TGTGCCAGCAGCCAAGGGACCGCATCACCCCTCCACTTT. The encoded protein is CASSQGTASPLHF.

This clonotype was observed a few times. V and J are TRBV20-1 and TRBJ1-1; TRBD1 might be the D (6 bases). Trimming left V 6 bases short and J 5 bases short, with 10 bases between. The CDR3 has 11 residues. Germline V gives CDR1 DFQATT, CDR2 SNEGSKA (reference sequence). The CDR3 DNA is TGCAGTGCATATGACAGGACTGAAGCTTTCTTT. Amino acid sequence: CSAYDRTEAFF.

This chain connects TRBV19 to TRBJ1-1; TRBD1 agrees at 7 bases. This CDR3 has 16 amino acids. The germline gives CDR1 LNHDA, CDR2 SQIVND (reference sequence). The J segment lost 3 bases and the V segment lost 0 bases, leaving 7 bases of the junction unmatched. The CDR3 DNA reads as TGTGCCAGTAGTATAGATTCCCGAACAGGGGACACTGAAGCTTTCTTT. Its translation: CASSIDSRTGDTEAFF.

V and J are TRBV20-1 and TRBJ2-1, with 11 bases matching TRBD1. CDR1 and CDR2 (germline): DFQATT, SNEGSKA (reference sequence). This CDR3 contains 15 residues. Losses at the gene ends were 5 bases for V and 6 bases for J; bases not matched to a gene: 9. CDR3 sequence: CSARTGTGGSNEQFF. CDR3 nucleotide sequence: TGCAGTGCTCGTACTGGGACAGGGGGGAGCAATGAGCAGTTCTTC.

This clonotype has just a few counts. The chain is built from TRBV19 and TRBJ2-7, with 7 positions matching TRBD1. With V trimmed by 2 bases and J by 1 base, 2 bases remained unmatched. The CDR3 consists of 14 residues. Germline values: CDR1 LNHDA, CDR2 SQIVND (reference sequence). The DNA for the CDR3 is TGTGCCAGTAGTATAACAGGGGTATCCTACGAGCAGTACTTC. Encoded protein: CASSITGVSYEQYF.

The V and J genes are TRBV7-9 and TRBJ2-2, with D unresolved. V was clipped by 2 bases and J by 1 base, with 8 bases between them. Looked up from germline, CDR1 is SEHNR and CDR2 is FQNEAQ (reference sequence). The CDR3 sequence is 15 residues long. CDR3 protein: CASSLWTVNTGELFF. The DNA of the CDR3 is TGTGCCAGCAGCTTATGGACGGTGAACACCGGGGAGCTGTTTTTT.

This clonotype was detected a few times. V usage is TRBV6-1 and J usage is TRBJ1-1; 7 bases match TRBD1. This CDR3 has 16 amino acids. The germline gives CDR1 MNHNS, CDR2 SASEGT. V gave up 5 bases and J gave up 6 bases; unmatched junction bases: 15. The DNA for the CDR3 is TGTGCCAGCAGTCAGATACAGGGGCGAGGATCGGCTGAAGCTTTCTTT. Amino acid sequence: CASSQIQGRGSAEAFF.

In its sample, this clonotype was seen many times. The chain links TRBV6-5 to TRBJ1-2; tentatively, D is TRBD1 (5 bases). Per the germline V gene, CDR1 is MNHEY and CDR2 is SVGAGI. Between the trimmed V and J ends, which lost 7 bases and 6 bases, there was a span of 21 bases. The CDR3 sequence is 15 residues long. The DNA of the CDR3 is TGTGCCAGCACCCAGGCCGGGACCGAGTACAATGGCTACACCTTC. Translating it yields CASTQAGTEYNGYTF.

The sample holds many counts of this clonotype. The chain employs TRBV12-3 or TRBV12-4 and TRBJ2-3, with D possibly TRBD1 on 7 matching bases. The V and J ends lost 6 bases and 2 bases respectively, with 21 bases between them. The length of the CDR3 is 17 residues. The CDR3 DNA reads TGTGCCAGCAGCCACCCGGAGGGACAGAGATACACAGATACGCAGTATTTT. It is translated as CASSHPEGQRYTDTQYF.

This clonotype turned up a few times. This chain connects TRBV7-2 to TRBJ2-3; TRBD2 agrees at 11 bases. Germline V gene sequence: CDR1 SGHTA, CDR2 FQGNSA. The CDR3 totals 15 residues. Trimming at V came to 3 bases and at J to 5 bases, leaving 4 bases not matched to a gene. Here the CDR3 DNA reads TGTGCCAGCAGCTTGGCTAGCGGGGGGTTAGATACGCAGTATTTT. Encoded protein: CASSLASGGLDTQYF.

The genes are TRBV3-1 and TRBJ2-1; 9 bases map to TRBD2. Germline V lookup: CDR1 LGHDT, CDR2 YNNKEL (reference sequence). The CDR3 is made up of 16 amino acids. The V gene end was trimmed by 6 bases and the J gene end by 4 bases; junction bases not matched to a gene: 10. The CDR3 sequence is CASSPIAGVDYNEQFF. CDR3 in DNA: TGTGCCAGCAGTCCCATAGCGGGGGTGGATTACAATGAGCAGTTCTTC.